This T cell receptor (beta chain) was obtained from a study of cytomegalovirus exposure and HLA in healthy donors. Study overall: Previous work identified roughly 120 million unique TCR beta sequences from roughly 170 million T cells. There were 300 to 400 genotyped donors. Of these, about 81% fell in the genetic ancestry cluster associated with self-reported Caucasian donors.

Germline CDR1 SGHKS, CDR2 YYEKEE (reference sequence). The V and J ends lost 2 bases and 2 bases respectively, with 13 bases between them. The CDR3 has 15 amino acids. A multiplex PCR was run with 60 Vbeta primers and 13 Jbeta primers. Original processing methods: The authors later counted approximately 80 million unique TCR beta chains, roughly 11 million of them shared. Libraries were prepared by immunoSEQ multiplex PCR; TCRdb keeps only in-frame clonotypes and omits some of them. The V and J calls and clone size were taken over from that table, and D and trimming were inferred from the DNA. This sample yields about 160,000 clones, of which just under 80% are seen a single time; 1% belongs to the top ten. Nominal health characterized the donors when sampled, though unrecorded immune exposures were likely.

The gene calls are TRBV5-5 and TRBJ1-2, with a weak D call TRBD1 (5 bases). Sequenced sample: PBMCs. This TCR derives from a woman in her 50s in good health and CMV-seropositive. The CDR3 DNA sequence: TGTGCCAGCAGCTTAAGCAGGGCCTCCAACTATGGCTACACCTTC. This translates into CASSLSRASNYGYTF. Using reference TRBV5-5 and TRBJ1-2 for the parts outside the CDR3, the full variable domain is DAGVTQSPTHLIKTRGQQVTLRCSPISGHKSVSWYQQVLGQGPQFIFQYYEKEERGRGNFPDRFSARQFPNYSSELNVNALLLGDSALYLCASSLSRASNYGYTFGSGTRLTVV.